The clone carrying this T cell receptor beta chain was observed a few times. Its matching antigen is unknown. These data belong to a study of T cells after posttransplantation cyclophosphamide. Overall study findings and caveats: Tissue-infiltrating T cells from skin or gut overlapped little with blood T cells.

The data were produced by immunoSEQ multiplex PCR, yet TCRdb's version contains in-frame clones alone and is incomplete. Among 5,500 to 6,000 clones listed, approximately 2% were seen once. A marrow graft followed busulfan-fludarabine conditioning, with cyclophosphamide on days +3 and +4. CDR3 size: 14 residues. Between the trimmed V and J ends, which lost 8 bases and 8 bases, there was a span of 19 bases. The germline CDR1 and CDR2 sequences are SGHNT and YENEEA. The V call is TRBV11-3, the J call TRBJ2-1; the D gene is possibly TRBD2 (7 bases). The sequencing used PBMCs, collected 242 days after a stem cell transplant with posttransplant cyclophosphamide. This sequence was found in a male patient between 25 and 40 years old who received an allogeneic stem cell transplant from a related donor, was CMV-positive, and had no GVHD. Some T cells may trace back to the graft donor. CDR3 nucleotide sequence: TGTGCCAGCGCACGGGTGGGGGGGGGCGATGAGCAGTTCTTC. Amino acid sequence: CASARVGGGDEQFF.